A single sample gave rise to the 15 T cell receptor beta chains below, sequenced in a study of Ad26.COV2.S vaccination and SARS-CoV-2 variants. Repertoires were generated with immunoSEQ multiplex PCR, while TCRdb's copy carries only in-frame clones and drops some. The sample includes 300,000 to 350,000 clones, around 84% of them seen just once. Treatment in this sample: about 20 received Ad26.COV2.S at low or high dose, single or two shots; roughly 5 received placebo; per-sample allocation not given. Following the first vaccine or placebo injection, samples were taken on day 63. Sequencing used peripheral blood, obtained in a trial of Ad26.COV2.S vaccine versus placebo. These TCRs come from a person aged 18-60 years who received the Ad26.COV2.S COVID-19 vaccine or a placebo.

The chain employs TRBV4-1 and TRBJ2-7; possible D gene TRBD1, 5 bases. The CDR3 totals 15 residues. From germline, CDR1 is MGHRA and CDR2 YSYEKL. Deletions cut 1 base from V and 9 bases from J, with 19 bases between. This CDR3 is CASSQVGALWSAQYF. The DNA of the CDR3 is TGCGCCAGCAGCCAAGTTGGGGCCCTTTGGTCGGCGCAGTACTTC.

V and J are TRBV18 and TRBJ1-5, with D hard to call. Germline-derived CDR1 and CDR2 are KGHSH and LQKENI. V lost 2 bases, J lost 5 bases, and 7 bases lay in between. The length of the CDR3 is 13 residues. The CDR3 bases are TGTGCCAGCTCACCAGGGGAAGATCAGCCCCAGCATTTT. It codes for CASSPGEDQPQHF.

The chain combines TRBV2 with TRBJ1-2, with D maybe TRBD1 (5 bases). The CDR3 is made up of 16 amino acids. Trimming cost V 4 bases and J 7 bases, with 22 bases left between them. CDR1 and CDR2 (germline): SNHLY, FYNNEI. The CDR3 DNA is TGTGCCAGCAGTGGGGACCCCCCAGGCCAAACTCGTGGCTACACCTTC. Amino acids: CASSGDPPGQTRGYTF.

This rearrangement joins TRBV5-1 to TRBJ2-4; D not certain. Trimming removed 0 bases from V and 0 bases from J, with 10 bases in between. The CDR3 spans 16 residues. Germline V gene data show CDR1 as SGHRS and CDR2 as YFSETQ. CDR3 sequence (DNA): TGCGCCAGCAGCTTGGGTCACCAACTAGCCAAAAACATTCAGTACTTC. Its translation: CASSLGHQLAKNIQYF.

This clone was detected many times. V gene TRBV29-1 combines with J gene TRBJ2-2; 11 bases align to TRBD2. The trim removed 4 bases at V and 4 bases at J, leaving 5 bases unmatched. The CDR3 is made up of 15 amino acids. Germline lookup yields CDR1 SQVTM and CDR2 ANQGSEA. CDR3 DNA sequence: TGCAGCGTTGCCAGACTAGCGGGGCCCACCGGGGAGCTGTTTTTT. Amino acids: CSVARLAGPTGELFF.

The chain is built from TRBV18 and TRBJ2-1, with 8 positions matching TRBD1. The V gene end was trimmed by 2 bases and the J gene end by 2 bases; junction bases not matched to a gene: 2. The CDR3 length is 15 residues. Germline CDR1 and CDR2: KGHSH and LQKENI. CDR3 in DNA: TGTGCCAGCTCACCAGAGACAGGGGCCTACAATGAGCAGTTCTTC. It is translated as CASSPETGAYNEQFF.

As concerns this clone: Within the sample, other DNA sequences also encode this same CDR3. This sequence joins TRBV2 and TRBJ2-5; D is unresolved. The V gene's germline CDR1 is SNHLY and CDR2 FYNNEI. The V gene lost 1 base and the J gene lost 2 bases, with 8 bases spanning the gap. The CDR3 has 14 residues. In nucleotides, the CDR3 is TGTGCCAGCAGTGAAGGGCAGATACAAGAGACCCAGTACTTC. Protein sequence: CASSEGQIQETQYF.

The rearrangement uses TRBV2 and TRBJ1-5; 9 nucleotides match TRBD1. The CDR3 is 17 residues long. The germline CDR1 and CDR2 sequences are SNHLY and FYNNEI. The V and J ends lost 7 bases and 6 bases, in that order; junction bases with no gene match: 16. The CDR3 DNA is TGTGCCAGCAACCCCGGGACAGGGATTTTACATGGTCAGCCCCAGCATTTT. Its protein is CASNPGTGILHGQPQHF.

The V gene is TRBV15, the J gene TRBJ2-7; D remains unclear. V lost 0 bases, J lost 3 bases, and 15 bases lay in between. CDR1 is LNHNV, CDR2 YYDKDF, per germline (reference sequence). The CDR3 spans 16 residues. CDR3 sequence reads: CATSRDFGLAHYEQYF. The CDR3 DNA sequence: TGTGCCACCAGCAGAGATTTCGGGTTGGCACACTACGAGCAGTACTTC.

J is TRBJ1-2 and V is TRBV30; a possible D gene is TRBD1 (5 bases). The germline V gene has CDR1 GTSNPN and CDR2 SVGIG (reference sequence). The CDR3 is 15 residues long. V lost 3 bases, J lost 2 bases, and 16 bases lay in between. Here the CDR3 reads CAWRTAGTRNYGYTF. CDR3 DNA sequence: TGTGCCTGGAGGACTGCAGGGACGAGGAACTATGGCTACACCTTC.

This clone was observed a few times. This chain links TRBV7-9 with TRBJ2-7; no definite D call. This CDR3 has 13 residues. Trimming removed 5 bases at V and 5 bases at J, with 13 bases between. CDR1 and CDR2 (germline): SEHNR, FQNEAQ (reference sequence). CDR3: CASSPPGRDEQYF. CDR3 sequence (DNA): TGTGCCAGCAGCCCCCCGGGCCGCGACGAGCAGTACTTC.

This CDR3 is CASSSWTEMNTEAFF. For the CDR3, the DNA is TGTGCCAGCAGCTCCTGGACAGAAATGAACACTGAAGCTTTCTTT. This chain uses TRBV11-1 with TRBJ1-1, with D tentatively TRBD1 (6 bases). Germline CDR1 SGHAT, CDR2 FQDESV (reference sequence). V was cut by 4 bases and J by 0 bases, with 12 bases left in between. This CDR3 is built from 15 residues.

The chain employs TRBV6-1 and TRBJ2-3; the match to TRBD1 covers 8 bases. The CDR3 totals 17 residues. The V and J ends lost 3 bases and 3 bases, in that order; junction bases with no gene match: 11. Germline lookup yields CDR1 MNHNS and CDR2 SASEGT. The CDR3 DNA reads TGTGCCAGCAGTGACGCCGACAGGGGTCGTCGTACAGATACGCAGTATTTT. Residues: CASSDADRGRRTDTQYF.

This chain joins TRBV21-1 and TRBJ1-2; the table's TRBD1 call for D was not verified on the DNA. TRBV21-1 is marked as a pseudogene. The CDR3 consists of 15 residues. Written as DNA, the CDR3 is TGTGCCAGCAGCAAAGGGAACAGTTCTGTATATGGCTACACCTTC. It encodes CASSKGNSSVYGYTF.

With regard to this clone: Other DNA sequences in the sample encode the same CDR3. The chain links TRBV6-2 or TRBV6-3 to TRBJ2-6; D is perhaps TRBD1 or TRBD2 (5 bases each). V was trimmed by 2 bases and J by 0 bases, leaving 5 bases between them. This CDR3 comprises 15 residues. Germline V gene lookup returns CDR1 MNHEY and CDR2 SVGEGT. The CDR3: CASSYGGSGANVLTF. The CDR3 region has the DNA TGTGCCAGCAGTTACGGGGGCTCTGGGGCCAACGTCCTGACTTTC.